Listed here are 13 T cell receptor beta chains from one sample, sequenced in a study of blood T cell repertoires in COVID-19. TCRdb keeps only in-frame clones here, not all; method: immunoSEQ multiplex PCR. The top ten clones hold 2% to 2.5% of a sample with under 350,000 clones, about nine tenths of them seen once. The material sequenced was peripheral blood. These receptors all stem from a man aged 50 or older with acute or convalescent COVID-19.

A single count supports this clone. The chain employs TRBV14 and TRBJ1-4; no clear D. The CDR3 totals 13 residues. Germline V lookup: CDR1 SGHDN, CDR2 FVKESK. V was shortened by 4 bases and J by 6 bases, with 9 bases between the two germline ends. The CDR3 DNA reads TGTGCCAGCAGCCCCAGGCTTGATGAAAAACTGTTTTTT. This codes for CASSPRLDEKLFF. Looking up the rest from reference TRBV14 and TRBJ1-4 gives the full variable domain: EAGVTQFPSHSVIEKGQTVTLRCDPISGHDNLYWYRRVMGKEIKFLLHFVKESKQDESGMPNNRFLAERTGGTYSTLKVQPAELEDSGVYFCASSPRLDEKLFFGSGTQLSVL.

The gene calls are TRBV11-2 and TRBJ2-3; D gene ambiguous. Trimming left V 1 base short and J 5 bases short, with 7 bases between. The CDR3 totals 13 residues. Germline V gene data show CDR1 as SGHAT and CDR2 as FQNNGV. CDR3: CASSLVAEDTQYF. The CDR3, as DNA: TGTGCCAGCAGCTTAGTGGCCGAAGATACGCAGTATTTT.

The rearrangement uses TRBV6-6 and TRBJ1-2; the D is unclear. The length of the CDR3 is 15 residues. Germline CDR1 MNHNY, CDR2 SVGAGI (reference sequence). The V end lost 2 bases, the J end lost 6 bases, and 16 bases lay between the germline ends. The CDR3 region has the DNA TGTGCCAGCAGTTACGGGAGCGTATTTTTGGATGGCTACACCTTC. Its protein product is CASSYGSVFLDGYTF.

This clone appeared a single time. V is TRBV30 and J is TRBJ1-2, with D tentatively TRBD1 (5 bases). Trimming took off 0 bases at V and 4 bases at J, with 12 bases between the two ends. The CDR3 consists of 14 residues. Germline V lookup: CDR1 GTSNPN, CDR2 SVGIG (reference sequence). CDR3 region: CAWSVRGGGYGYTF. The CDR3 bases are TGTGCCTGGAGTGTCCGCGGGGGAGGCTATGGCTACACCTTC.

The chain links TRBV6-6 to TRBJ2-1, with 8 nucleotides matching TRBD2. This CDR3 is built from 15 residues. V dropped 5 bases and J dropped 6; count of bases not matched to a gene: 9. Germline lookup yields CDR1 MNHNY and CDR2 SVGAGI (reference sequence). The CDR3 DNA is TGTGCCAGCAGTACCTTTGCGGGGGGAGGCAATGAGCAGTTCTTC. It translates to CASSTFAGGGNEQFF.

CDR3 nucleotide sequence: TGTGCCAGCAGACTTTTAGCGGGGGGGCCTCATGAGCAGTTCTTC. Protein product: CASRLLAGGPHEQFF. This chain connects TRBV6-6 to TRBJ2-1; 11 bases are shared with TRBD2. CDR1 and CDR2 (germline): MNHNY, SVGAGI (reference sequence). CDR3 length: 15 amino acids. The trim removed 6 bases at V and 8 bases at J, leaving 9 bases unmatched.

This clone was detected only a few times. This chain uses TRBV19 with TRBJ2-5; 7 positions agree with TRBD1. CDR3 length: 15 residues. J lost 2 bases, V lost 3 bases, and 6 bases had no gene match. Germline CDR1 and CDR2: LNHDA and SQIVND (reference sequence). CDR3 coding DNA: TGTGCCAGTAGTATTCTCGGGACAGTGCAAGAGACCCAGTACTTC. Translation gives CASSILGTVQETQYF.

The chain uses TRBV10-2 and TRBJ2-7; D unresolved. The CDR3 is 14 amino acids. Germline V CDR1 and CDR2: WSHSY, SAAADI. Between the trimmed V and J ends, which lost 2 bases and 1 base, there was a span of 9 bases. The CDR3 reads CASSEGAPSYEQYF. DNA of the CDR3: TGCGCCAGCAGTGAGGGAGCGCCTTCCTACGAGCAGTACTTC.

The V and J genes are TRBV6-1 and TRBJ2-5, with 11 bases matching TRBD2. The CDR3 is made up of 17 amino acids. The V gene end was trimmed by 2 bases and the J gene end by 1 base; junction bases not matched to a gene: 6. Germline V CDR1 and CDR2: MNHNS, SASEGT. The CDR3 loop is CASSENLAGGFQETQYF. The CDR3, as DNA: TGTGCCAGCAGTGAAAATCTAGCGGGGGGTTTCCAAGAGACCCAGTACTTC.

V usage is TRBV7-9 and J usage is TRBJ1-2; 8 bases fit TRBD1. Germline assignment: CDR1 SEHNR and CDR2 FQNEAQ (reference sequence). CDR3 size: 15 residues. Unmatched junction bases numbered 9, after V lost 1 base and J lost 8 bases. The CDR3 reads CASSLEGGRGPGYTF. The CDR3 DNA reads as TGTGCCAGCAGCTTAGAAGGGGGCAGGGGGCCCGGCTACACCTTC.

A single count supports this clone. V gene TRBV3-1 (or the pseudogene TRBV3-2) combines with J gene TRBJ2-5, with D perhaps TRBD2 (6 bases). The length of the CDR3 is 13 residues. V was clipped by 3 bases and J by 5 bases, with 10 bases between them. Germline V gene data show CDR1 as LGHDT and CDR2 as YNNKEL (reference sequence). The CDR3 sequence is CASSQEGTETQYF. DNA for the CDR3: TGTGCCAGCAGCCAGGAGGGAACCGAGACCCAGTACTTC.

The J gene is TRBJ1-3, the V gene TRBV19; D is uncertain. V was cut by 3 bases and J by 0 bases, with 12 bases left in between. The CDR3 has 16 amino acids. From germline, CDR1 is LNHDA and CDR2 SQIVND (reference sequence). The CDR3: CASSIPGDASGNTIYF. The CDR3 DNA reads TGTGCCAGTAGTATCCCCGGGGATGCCTCTGGAAACACCATATATTTT. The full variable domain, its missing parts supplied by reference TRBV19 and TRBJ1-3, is DGGITQSPKYLFRKEGQNVTLSCEQNLNHDAMYWYRQDPGQGLRLIYYSQIVNDFQKGDIAEGYSVSREKKESFPLTVTSAQKNPTAFYLCASSIPGDASGNTIYFGEGSWLTVV.

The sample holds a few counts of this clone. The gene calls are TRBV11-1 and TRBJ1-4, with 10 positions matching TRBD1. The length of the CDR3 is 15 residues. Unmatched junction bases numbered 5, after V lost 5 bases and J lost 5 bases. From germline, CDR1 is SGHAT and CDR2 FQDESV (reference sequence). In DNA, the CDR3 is TGTGCCAGCAGCCCGCGGACAGGGGGAAATGAAAAACTGTTTTTT. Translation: CASSPRTGGNEKLFF.